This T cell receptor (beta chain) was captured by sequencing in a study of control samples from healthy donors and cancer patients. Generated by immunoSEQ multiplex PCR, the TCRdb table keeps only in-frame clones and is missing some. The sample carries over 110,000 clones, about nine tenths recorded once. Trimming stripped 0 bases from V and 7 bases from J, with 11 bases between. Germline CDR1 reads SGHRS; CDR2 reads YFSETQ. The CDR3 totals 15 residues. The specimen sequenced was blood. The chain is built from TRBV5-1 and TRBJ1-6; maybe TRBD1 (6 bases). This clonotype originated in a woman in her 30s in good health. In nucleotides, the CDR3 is TGCGCCAGCAGCTTGGCCCCGGGGGCCAATTCACCCCTCCACTTT. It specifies CASSLAPGANSPLHF.